The present entry profiles one TCR beta chain with its context. V dropped 7 bases and J dropped 6; count of bases not matched to a gene: 7. This CDR3 has 14 amino acids. Germline loops: CDR1 SGHRS, CDR2 YFSETQ. TCRdb reprocessed the RT-PCR reads via MiXCR and lists one record per CDR3 protein. The sample has around 700,000 distinct CDR3 sequences; 14% are singletons. The sample taken for sequencing was memory CD4+ T cells from blood. The origin of this receptor is a female donor in good health, serving as a healthy control. The V and J genes are TRBV5-1 and TRBJ1-4; 9 nucleotides line up with TRBD1. The CDR3 nucleotides are TGCGCCAGCCAGCTACAGGGGGCGGATGAAAAACTGTTTTTT. It codes for CASQLQGADEKLFF.